This note documents a single T cell receptor beta chain sequence. The antigen it binds to is not known. Base quality data are lacking; no much larger clone is found one base away. This sample is part of a study of T cell changes during pregnancy in multiple sclerosis (dated by TCRdb to about 2019). Background for the entire study: The study examined how the T cell repertoire changed over the course of pregnancy in women with multiple sclerosis.

The V end gives up 7 bases and the J end 7 bases, leaving 15 bases in the junction not matched to a gene. Sequences SNHLY (CDR1) and FYNNEI (CDR2) are obtained from the germline V gene. Its CDR3 holds 16 amino acids, cysteine through phenylalanine. The entry retains the CDR3 DNA only, 48 bases that are in frame from base 1. Library preparation was by the immunoSEQ multiplex PCR assay. TCRdb obtained this table from immuneACCESS and retained in-frame rearrangements with V and J assigned. These tables miss some clones; where compared with another copy, unresolved V genes account for less than half of the shortfall, and the remainder is unexplained. The sample table holds about 40,000 clones, of which around 94% were seen once. Over 1.5% of the sample is held by the ten biggest clonotypes.

The source was peripheral blood, collected in the third trimester of pregnancy. The receptor's source is a female donor with multiple sclerosis, enrolled in a pregnancy study. Recombination joined TRBV2 with TRBJ1-4, with 7 central nucleotides matching TRBD1. The DNA sequence follows: TGTGCCAGCACCCCAATTTGGGGGACAGATGGTGAAAAACTGTTTTTT. The translation is CASTPIWGTDGEKLFF.